This is a list of T cell receptor beta chains from one sample in a study of CD8+ T cells in alopecia areata. The table came from immunoSEQ multiplex PCR; TCRdb's copy has only in-frame clones and leaves some out. The table has some 30,000 clones, 65% to 80% seen once. What was sequenced was NKG2D-low CD8+ T cells sorted from blood. The receptors were sampled from a human donor with alopecia areata. The CDR3 runs from the conserved cysteine through the conserved F or W. D genes are given only for firm matches. Clone size is not always given. Where it is, it says once, few, many or a class for expanded clones.

j_gene,v_gene,d_gene,abundance,CDR3aa,CDR3nt
TRBJ2-7,TRBV11-2,NA,once,CASSPGTFYEQYF,TGTGCCAGCAGCCCAGGGACTTTCTACGAGCAGTACTTC
TRBJ1-1,TRBV30,NA,NA,CAWLEGKMNTEAFF,TGTGCCTGGCTTGAAGGGAAAATGAACACTGAAGCTTTCTTT
TRBJ2-5,TRBV6-5,NA,once,CASSYSYLGETQYF,TGTGCCAGCAGTTACTCGTATCTCGGCGAGACCCAGTACTTC
TRBJ2-5,TRBV15,NA,medium-sized,CATSRDLELVGETQYF,TGTGCCACCAGCAGAGATTTAGAACTAGTTGGCGAGACCCAGTACTTC
TRBJ1-1,TRBV7-9,NA,NA,CASSLGGRYTEAFF,TGTGCCAGCAGCTTAGGTGGTCGGTACACTGAAGCTTTCTTT
TRBJ2-1,TRBV2,TRBD2,NA,CASREGTAGGPANEQFF,TGTGCCAGCAGGGAGGGGACAGCGGGAGGGCCGGCTAATGAGCAGTTCTTC
TRBJ1-1,TRBV30,NA,NA,CAWHLGTEAFF,TGTGCCTGGCATCTTGGCACTGAAGCTTTCTTT
TRBJ1-2,TRBV25-1,NA,NA,CASSDSGYTF,TGTGCCAGCAGTGACAGTGGCTACACCTTC
TRBJ2-2,TRBV29-1,NA,NA,CSVEVANTGELFF,TGCAGCGTTGAGGTCGCGAACACCGGGGAGCTGTTTTTT
TRBJ1-5,TRBV28,NA,NA,CASRTRISNQPQHF,TGTGCCAGCAGAACCAGGATTAGCAATCAGCCCCAGCATTTT
TRBJ2-7,TRBV7-8,NA,NA,CASSEGPPIYEQYF,TGTGCCAGCAGTGAAGGGCCTCCAATCTACGAGCAGTACTTC
TRBJ2-1,TRBV9,NA,NA,CASSEGGGSSYNEQFF,TGTGCCAGCAGCGAAGGGGGGGGTTCCTCCTACAATGAGCAGTTCTTC
TRBJ1-1,TRBV28,TRBD1,NA,CASTWGQGDTEAFF,TGTGCCAGTACATGGGGACAGGGAGACACTGAAGCTTTCTTT
TRBJ2-7,TRBV29-1,NA,NA,CSVLGGGGFSYEQYF,TGCAGCGTCCTCGGGGGCGGGGGATTCTCCTACGAGCAGTACTTC
TRBJ2-3,TRBV7-8,TRBD2,NA,CASSLAWEPSGGSADTQYF,TGTGCCAGCAGCTTAGCTTGGGAGCCTAGCGGGGGGTCGGCAGATACGCAGTATTTT
TRBJ2-2,TRBV7-2,TRBD2,NA,CASSQDQERGTGELFF,TGTGCCAGCAGCCAAGATCAGGAGCGGGGCACCGGGGAGCTGTTTTTT
TRBJ2-7,TRBV4-1,TRBD1,NA,CASSQVPGQGYEQYF,TGCGCCAGCAGCCAAGTCCCGGGACAGGGCTACGAGCAGTACTTC
TRBJ2-7,TRBV28,TRBD1,NA,CASSWTGTYEQYF,TGTGCCAGCAGTTGGACAGGGACCTACGAGCAGTACTTC
TRBJ2-1,TRBV7-8,TRBD2,NA,CASTELADYNEQFF,TGTGCCAGCACCGAACTAGCGGACTACAATGAGCAGTTCTTC
TRBJ2-3,TRBV4-2,NA,NA,CASSQDFWAGERSYTDTQYF,TGTGCCAGCAGCCAAGATTTTTGGGCAGGGGAGCGCAGTTATACAGATACGCAGTATTTT
TRBJ2-3,TRBV5-4,TRBD1,NA,CASSLTGGEDTQYF,TGTGCCAGCAGCTTGACAGGGGGCGAAGATACGCAGTATTTT
TRBJ2-3,TRBV7-9,TRBD2,NA,CASSLLAGASTDTQYF,TGTGCCAGCAGTTTGCTAGCGGGGGCTAGCACAGATACGCAGTATTTT
TRBJ2-1,TRBV29-1,TRBD2,NA,CSVERTSGSQSNEQFF,TGCAGCGTTGAACGGACTAGCGGGAGCCAGTCCAATGAGCAGTTCTTC
TRBJ2-7,TRBV23-1,TRBD1,NA,CASSHFRDRQEEQYF,TGCGCCAGCAGTCATTTCCGGGACAGGCAGGAAGAGCAGTACTTC
TRBJ2-3,TRBV29-1,NA,NA,CSALPWDQLLSTDTQYF,TGCAGCGCTCTCCCCTGGGACCAGCTTCTTAGCACAGATACGCAGTATTTT
TRBJ2-7,TRBV7-9,TRBD2,NA,CASSLAGRSYEQYF,TGTGCCAGCAGCCTAGCGGGGAGATCCTACGAGCAGTACTTC
TRBJ2-2,TRBV27,NA,NA,CASSLSAGELFF,TGTGCCAGCAGTTTATCAGCCGGGGAGCTGTTTTTT
TRBJ2-3,TRBV7-8,NA,once,CASSPGPAGNSDTQYF,TGTGCCAGCAGCCCGGGCCCGGCGGGGAATTCGGATACGCAGTATTTT
TRBJ2-5,TRBV6-5,NA,NA,CASSYSGAAETQYF,TGTGCCAGCAGTTACTCCGGGGCAGCGGAGACCCAGTACTTC
TRBJ2-3,TRBV25-1,TRBD1,NA,CATMGTGAAYTDTQYF,TGTGCCACCATGGGGACAGGTGCGGCCTACACAGATACGCAGTATTTT
TRBJ2-5,TRBV4-1,NA,NA,CASSQAQGQQETQYF,TGCGCCAGCAGCCAAGCCCAGGGTCAACAAGAGACCCAGTACTTC
TRBJ2-7,TRBV19,TRBD1,once,CASRSGTGEAYEQYF,TGTGCCAGTAGATCGGGGACAGGGGAGGCCTACGAGCAGTACTTC
TRBJ2-7,TRBV29-1,TRBD2,NA,CSAYGTSGNYEQYF,TGCAGCGCCTACGGGACTAGCGGAAATTACGAGCAGTACTTC